A selection of T cell receptor beta chains follows, all from one sample in a study of shared clonotypes between healthy human individuals. The data were produced by immunoSEQ multiplex PCR, yet TCRdb's version contains in-frame clones alone and is incomplete. The data show approximately 2.4 million clones, with approximately 94% seen just once and around 0.13% held by the top ten. Sequenced: naive CD4+ T cells sorted from blood. The receptor set was obtained from a man between 18 and 35 years old in good health. CDR3s include the opening cysteine and the closing phenylalanine or tryptophan. Only part of the rows carry a size: once, few, many, or a class if the clone is expanded.

TRBV5-1	TRBJ2-5	-	CASSWRGQETQYF
TRBV4-2	TRBJ2-5	-	CASSQNGKETQYF
TRBV7-2	TRBJ1-2	-	CASSPDRGRDGYTF
TRBV6-1	TRBJ1-5	-	CASWFGWPQHF
TRBV6-1	TRBJ2-2	-	CASGTGRYTGELFF
TRBV5-4	TRBJ1-6	-	CASSLSWQTSSYNSPLHF
TRBV28	TRBJ1-4	-	CASSSRPSSNEKLFF
TRBV29-1	TRBJ1-2	-	CSVAKDRGRYGYTF
TRBV6-1	TRBJ1-5	-	CASNKDRYSNQPQHF
TRBV5-6	TRBJ2-6	-	CASSFRGLFSGANVLTF
TRBV5-3	TRBJ2-7	-	CARSFREPRVYEQYF
TRBV30	TRBJ1-1	-	CAWSAQLGTEAFF
TRBV7-9	TRBJ1-1	-	CASSQGRGEAFF
TRBV7-3	TRBJ2-2	-	CASSLLLGDTGELFF
TRBV4-1	TRBJ2-4	-	CASSPRTVLAKNIQYF
TRBV18	TRBJ1-4	-	CASSPFQGVPEKLFF
TRBV6-1	TRBJ1-2	-	CASSADRVGGYTF
TRBV7-6	TRBJ1-1	-	CASSYNDKNTEAFF
TRBV6-5	TRBJ1-1	-	CASQLGGVNTEAFF
TRBV5-1	TRBJ2-5	once	CASSFEREETQYF
TRBV5-1	TRBJ1-2	-	CASSLEGNYGYTF
TRBV6-5	TRBJ2-3	-	CASSHKGQGSQYF
TRBV27	TRBJ1-2	-	CASRGTGVGYTF
TRBV10-3	TRBJ2-7	once	CAISEPSTPSGLYEQYF
TRBV6-4	TRBJ2-2	-	CASNQGAGELFF
TRBV5-4	TRBJ2-2	-	CASRVEITGELFF
TRBV12-5	TRBJ2-7	-	CASGLFGPQYF
TRBV28	TRBJ1-3	-	CASSLAGSGNTIYF
TRBV11-2	TRBJ1-6	-	CASSLQLNSPLHF
TRBV5-1	TRBJ2-5	-	CASSSLAGTQETQYF
TRBV7-2	TRBJ1-5	-	CASSLVGRKGNQPQHF
TRBV5-4	TRBJ2-7	once	CASSTTSGLSGEQYF
TRBV5-4	TRBJ1-4	once	CASSYRGQEKLFF
TRBV28	TRBJ2-3	-	CASRLAGGPSTDTQYF
TRBV9	TRBJ1-5	-	CASSVGQTANQPQHF
TRBV2	TRBJ1-3	-	CASNRLSGNTIYF
TRBV5-6	TRBJ1-1	-	CASSAETGSNTEAFF
TRBV7-2	TRBJ2-5	once	CASSTRLAGAQETQYF
TRBV6-5	TRBJ1-5	-	CASSLGTHSNQPQHF
TRBV25-1	TRBJ1-4	-	CASSETGGGEKLFF
TRBV7-2	TRBJ2-7	-	CASSLDSGTTYEQYF
TRBV9	TRBJ2-3	-	CASSVGGVPSANTQYF
TRBV7-2	TRBJ1-6	-	CASSLARGQGASLHF
TRBV18	TRBJ1-4	-	CASSPQGATNEKLFF
TRBV5-1	TRBJ1-1	-	CASSLGWTGATEAFF
TRBV15	TRBJ2-7	-	CATSREGLAGGYEQYF
TRBV7-8	TRBJ2-7	once	CASSLAEGTAYEQYF
TRBV19	TRBJ2-6	-	CASSKGPGSNGANVLTF
TRBV27	TRBJ2-3	-	CASSLFGRVSRSTDTQYF
TRBV5-1	TRBJ1-2	-	CASSPGHPEGGYTF
TRBV19	TRBJ1-4	-	CASSSWALGGKLFF
TRBV10-2	TRBJ1-2	once	CASNANRAATF